The T cell receptor beta chain under discussion was sequenced for a study of blood T cell repertoires in COVID-19. The CDR3 consists of 18 residues. The data were produced by immunoSEQ multiplex PCR, yet TCRdb's version contains in-frame clones alone and is incomplete. This sample has some 240,000 clones; approximately 88% occur once, and the top ten carry roughly 3%. The TCR comes from a woman between 35 and 50 years old who had been exposed to COVID-19. V usage is TRBV12-2 and J usage is TRBJ1-6. TRBV12-2 is a pseudogene segment. The specimen sequenced was PBMCs or T cells enriched from blood (not recorded which). The CDR3 nucleotides read TGTGCAAGTCGCTACCTCACCCACGGGGGGGAAGCTAATTCACCCCTCCACTTT. This sequence encodes CASRYLTHGGEANSPLHF.